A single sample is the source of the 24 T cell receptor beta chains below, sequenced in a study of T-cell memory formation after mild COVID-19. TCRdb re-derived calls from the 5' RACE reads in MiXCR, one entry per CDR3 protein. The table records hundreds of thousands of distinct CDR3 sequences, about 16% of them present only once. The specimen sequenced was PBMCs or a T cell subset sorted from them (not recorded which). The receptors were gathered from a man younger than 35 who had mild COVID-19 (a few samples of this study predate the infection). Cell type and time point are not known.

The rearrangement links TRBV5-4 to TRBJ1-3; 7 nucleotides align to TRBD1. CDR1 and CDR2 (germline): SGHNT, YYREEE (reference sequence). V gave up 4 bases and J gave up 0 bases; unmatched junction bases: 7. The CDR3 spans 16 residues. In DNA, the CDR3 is TGTGCCAGCAGCCCCGACAGGGCTGGCTCTGGAAACACCATATATTTT. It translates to CASSPDRAGSGNTIYF.

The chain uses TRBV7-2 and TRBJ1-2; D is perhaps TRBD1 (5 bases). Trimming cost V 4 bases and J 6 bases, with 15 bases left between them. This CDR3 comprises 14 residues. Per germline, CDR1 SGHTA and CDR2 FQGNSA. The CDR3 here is CASSSGSRVHGYTF. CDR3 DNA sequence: TGTGCCAGCAGCTCGGGAAGCAGGGTCCATGGCTACACCTTC.

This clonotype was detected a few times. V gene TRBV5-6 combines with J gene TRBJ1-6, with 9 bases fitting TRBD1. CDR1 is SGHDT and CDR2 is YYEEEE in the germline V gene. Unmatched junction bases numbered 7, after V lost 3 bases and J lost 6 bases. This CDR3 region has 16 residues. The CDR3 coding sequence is TGTGCCAGCAGCTCCCCAATGACAGGGGGTAATTCACCCCTCCACTTT. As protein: CASSSPMTGGNSPLHF.

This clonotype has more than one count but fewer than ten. The CDR3 protein is CASSPDSPAAWPQHF. The CDR3 nucleotides are TGTGCCAGCAGCCCAGACAGTCCCGCCGCATGGCCCCAGCATTTT. The chain has TRBV7-9 and TRBJ1-5, with D perhaps TRBD1 (5 bases). Germline-derived CDR1 and CDR2 are SEHNR and FQNEAQ (reference sequence). V lost 5 bases, J lost 9 bases, and 20 bases lay in between. The CDR3 loop spans 15 amino acids.

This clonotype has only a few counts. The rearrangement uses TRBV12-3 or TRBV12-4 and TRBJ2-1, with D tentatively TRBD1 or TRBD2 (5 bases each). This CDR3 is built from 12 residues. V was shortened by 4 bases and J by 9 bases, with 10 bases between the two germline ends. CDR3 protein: CASSSWGSEQFF. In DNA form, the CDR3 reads TGTGCCAGCAGTTCCTGGGGGTCTGAGCAGTTCTTC.

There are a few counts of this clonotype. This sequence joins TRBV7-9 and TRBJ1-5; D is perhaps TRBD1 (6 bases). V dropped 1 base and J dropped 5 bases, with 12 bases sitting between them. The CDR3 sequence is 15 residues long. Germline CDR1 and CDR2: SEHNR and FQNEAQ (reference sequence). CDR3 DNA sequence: TGTGCCAGCAGCTTAGGGGACACAAGCGATCAGCCCCAGCATTTT. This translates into CASSLGDTSDQPQHF.

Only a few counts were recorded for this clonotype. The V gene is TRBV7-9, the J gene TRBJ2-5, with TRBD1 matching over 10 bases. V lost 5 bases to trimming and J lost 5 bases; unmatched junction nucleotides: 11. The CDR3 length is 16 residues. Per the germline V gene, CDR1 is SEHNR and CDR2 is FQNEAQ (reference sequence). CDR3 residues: CASSTLRQGARETQYF. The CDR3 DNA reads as TGTGCCAGCAGCACCCTGAGACAGGGGGCTAGGGAGACCCAGTACTTC.

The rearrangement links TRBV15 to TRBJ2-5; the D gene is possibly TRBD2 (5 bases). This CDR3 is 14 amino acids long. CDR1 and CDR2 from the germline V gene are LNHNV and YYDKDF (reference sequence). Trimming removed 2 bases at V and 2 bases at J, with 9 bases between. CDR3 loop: CATSRNLAQETQYF. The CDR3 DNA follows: TGTGCCACCAGCAGAAACCTAGCACAAGAGACCCAGTACTTC.

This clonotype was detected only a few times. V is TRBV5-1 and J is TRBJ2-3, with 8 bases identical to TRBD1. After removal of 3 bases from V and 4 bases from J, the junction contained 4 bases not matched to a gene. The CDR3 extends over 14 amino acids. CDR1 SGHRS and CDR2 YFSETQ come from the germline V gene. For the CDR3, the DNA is TGCGCCAGCAGCTGGACAGGGTTGGCAGATACGCAGTATTTT. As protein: CASSWTGLADTQYF.

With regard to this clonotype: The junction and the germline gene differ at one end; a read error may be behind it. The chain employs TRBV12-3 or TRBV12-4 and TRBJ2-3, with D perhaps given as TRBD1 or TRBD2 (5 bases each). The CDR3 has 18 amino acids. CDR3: CASSYGTGRSHPTDTEYF. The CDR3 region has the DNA TGTGCCAGCAGCTACGGGACCGGCCGAAGCCATCCCACAGATACGGAGTATTTT.

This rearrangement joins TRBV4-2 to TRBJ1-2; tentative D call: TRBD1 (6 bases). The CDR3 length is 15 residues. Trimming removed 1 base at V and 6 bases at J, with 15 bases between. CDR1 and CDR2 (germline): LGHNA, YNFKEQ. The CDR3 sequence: CASSQALGGGNGYTF. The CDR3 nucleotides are TGTGCCAGCAGCCAAGCCTTGGGAGGGGGGAATGGCTACACCTTC.

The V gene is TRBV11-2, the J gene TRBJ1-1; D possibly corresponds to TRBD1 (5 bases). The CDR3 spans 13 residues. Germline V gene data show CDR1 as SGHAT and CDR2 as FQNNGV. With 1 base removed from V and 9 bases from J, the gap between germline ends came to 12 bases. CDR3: CASSLAGVGKAFF. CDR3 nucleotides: TGTGCCAGCAGCTTAGCGGGGGTGGGAAAAGCTTTCTTT.

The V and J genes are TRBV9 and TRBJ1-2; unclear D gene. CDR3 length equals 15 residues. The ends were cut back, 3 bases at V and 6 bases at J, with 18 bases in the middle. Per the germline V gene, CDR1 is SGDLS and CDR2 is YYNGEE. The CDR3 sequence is CASSARITPIHGYTF. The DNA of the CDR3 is TGTGCCAGCAGCGCAAGAATCACTCCTATCCATGGCTACACCTTC. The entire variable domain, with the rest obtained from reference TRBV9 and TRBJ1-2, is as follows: DSGVTQTPKHLITATGQRVTLRCSPRSGDLSVYWYQQSLDQGLQFLIQYYNGEERAKGNILERFSAQQFPDLHSELNLSSLELGDSALYFCASSARITPIHGYTFGSGTRLTVV.

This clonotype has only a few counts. Written as DNA, the CDR3 is TGTGCCAGCAGCTTATGGTCCACAGGGGGCACTGAAGCTTTCTTT. This gives the protein CASSLWSTGGTEAFF. The chain couples TRBV7-2 to TRBJ1-1, with 8 nucleotides matching TRBD1. Looked up from germline, CDR1 is SGHTA and CDR2 is FQGNSA. Germline trimming cut 2 bases from V and 4 bases from J; bases unmatched to any gene: 6. The CDR3 is 15 residues long.

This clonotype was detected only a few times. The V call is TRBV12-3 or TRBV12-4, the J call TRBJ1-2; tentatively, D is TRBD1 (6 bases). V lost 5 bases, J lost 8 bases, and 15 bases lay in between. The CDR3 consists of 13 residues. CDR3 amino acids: CASSPLTGAGYTF. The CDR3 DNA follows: TGTGCCAGCAGTCCCTTGACGGGGGCAGGCTACACCTTC.

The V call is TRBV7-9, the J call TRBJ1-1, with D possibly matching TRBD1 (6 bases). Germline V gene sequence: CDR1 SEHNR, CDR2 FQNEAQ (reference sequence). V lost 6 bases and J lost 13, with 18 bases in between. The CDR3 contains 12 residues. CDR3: CASRPEGVSLFF. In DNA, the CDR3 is TGTGCCAGCAGGCCCGAGGGGGTTTCTCTTTTCTTT.

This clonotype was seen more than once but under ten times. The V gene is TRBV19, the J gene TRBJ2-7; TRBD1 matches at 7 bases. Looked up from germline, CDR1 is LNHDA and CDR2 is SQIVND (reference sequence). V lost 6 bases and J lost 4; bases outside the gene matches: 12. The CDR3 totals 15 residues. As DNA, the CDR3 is TGTGCCAGTAGCCAGACAGGGTTGGCACGTTACGAGCAGTACTTC. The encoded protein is CASSQTGLARYEQYF. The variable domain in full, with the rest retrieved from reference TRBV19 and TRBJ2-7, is DGGITQSPKYLFRKEGQNVTLSCEQNLNHDAMYWYRQDPGQGLRLIYYSQIVNDFQKGDIAEGYSVSREKKESFPLTVTSAQKNPTAFYLCASSQTGLARYEQYFGPGTRLTVT.

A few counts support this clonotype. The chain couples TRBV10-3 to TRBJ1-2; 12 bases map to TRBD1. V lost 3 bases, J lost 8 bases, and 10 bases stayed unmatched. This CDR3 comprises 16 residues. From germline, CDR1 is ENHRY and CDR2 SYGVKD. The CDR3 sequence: CAISDLVGQGAWGYTF. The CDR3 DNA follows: TGTGCCATCAGTGACCTCGTGGGACAGGGGGCTTGGGGCTACACCTTC.

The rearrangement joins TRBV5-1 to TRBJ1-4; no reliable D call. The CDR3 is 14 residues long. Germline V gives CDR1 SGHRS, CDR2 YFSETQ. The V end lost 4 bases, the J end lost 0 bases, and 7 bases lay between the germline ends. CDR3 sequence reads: CASSLGATNEKLFF. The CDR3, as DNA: TGCGCCAGCAGCCTGGGAGCAACTAATGAAAAACTGTTTTTT.

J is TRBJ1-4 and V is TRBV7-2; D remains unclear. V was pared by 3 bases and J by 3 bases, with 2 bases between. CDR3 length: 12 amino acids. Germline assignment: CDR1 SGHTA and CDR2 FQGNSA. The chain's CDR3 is CASSFANEKLFF. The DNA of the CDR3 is TGTGCCAGCAGCTTTGCTAATGAAAAACTGTTTTTT.

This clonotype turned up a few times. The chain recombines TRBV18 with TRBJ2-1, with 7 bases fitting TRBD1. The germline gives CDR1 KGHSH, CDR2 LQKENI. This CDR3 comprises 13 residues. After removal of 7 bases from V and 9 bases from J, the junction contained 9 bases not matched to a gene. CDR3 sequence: CASFTDRAREQFF. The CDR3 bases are TGTGCCAGCTTCACCGACAGGGCACGTGAGCAGTTCTTC.

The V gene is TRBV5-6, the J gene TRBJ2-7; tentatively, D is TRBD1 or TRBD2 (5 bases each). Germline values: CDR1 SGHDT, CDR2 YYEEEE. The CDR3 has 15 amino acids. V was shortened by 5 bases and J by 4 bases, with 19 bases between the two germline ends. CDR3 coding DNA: TGTGCCAGCAGGGCCCGGGGATTAAGGGGTTACGAGCAGTACTTC. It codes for CASRARGLRGYEQYF.

Written as DNA, the CDR3 is TGTGCCAGCAGCCCCCGTAGCTCCAGCTCCTACGAGCAGTACTTC. Protein product: CASSPRSSSSYEQYF. This chain connects TRBV4-2 to TRBJ2-7; D not certain. Trimming removed 4 bases at V and 0 bases at J, with 13 bases between. Germline CDR1 reads LGHNA; CDR2 reads YNFKEQ. The CDR3 is made up of 15 amino acids.

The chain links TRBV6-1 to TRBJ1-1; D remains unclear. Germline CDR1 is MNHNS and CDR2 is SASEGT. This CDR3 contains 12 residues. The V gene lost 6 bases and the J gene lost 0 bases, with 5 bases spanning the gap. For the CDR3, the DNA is TGTGCCAGCAGGAGCTTGAACACTGAAGCTTTCTTT. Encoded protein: CASRSLNTEAFF.